The T cell receptor beta chain under discussion was sequenced for a study of blood T cell repertoires in COVID-19. Methods used by the authors: For nucleated cells, counts were estimated from reference gene primer amplification. The table came from immunoSEQ multiplex PCR; TCRdb's copy has only in-frame clones and leaves some out. The DNA was the basis for D and trimming; V, J and clone size are from that table. The sample includes tens of thousands of clones, roughly 87% of them seen just once. This clonotype was sampled from an elderly woman with COVID-19, enrolled during active disease. Sequenced material: peripheral blood.

The CDR3 here is CASRPGGTSSYEQYF. In DNA, the CDR3 is TGTGCCAGTAGGCCCGGGGGGACGAGCTCCTACGAGCAGTACTTC. V is TRBV19 and J is TRBJ2-7; 7 bases are shared with TRBD2. Germline V lookup: CDR1 LNHDA, CDR2 SQIVND (reference sequence). The CDR3 loop spans 15 amino acids. Trimming cost V 6 bases and J 0 bases; bases outside gene matches: 8.